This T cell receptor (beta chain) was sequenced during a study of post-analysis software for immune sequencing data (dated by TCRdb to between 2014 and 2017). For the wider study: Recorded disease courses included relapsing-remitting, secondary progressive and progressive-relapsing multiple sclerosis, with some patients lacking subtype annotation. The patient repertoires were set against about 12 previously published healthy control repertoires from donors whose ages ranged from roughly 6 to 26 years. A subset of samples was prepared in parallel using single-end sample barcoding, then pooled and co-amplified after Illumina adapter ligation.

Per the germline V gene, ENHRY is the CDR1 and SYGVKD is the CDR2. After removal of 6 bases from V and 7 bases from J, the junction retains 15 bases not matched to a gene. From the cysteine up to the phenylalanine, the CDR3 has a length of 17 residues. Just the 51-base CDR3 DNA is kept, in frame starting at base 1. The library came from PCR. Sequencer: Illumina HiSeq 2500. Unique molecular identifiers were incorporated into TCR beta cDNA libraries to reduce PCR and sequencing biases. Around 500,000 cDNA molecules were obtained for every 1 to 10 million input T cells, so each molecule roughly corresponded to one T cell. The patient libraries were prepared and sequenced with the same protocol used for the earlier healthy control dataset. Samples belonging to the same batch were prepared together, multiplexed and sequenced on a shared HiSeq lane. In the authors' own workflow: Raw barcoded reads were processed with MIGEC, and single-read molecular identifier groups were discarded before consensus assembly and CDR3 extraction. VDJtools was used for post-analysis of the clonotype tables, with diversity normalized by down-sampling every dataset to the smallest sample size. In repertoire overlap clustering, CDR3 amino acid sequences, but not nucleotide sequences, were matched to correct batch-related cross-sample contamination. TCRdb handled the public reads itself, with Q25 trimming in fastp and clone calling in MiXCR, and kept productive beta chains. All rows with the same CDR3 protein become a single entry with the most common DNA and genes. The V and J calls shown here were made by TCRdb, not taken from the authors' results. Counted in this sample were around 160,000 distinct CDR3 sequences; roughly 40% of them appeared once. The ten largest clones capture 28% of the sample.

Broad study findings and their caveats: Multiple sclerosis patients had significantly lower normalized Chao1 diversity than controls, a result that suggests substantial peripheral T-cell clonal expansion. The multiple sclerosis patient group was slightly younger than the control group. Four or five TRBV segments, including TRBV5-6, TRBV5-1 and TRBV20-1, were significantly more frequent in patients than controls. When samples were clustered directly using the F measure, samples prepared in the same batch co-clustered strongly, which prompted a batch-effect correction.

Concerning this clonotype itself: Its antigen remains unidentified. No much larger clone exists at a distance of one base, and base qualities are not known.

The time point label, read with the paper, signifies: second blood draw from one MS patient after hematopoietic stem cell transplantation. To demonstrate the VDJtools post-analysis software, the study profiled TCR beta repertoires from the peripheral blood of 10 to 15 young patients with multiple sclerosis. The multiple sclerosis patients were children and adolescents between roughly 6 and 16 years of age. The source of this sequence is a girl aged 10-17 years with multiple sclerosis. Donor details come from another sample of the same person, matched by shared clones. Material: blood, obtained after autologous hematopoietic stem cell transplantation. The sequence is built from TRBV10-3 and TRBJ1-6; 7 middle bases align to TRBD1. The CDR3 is CAIRAWDSPTANSPLHF. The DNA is TGTGCCATCAGGGCTTGGGACAGCCCCACGGCAAATTCACCCCTCCACTTT.